The clone carrying this T cell receptor beta chain was recorded many times. The data belong to a study of blood T cells in healthy people across ages. V shed 4 bases and J shed 0 bases, with 8 bases lying between them. CDR3 length equals 13 residues. Germline V CDR1 and CDR2: SGHRS, YFSETQ. For the second PCR, which ran for roughly 7 to 11 cycles, a sample-barcoded 5' primer and a J-beta primer mix were used. TCRdb reprocessed the 5' RACE reads via MiXCR and lists one record per CDR3 protein. The sample has roughly 2 million distinct CDR3 sequences; 49% are singletons. The source is a woman between 40 and 55 years old in good health. Sequenced input: blood. The chain combines TRBV5-1 with TRBJ2-7, with D hard to call. For the CDR3, the DNA is TGCGCCAGCAGCCAGACCGGCTCCTACGAGCAGTACTTC. This codes for CASSQTGSYEQYF.